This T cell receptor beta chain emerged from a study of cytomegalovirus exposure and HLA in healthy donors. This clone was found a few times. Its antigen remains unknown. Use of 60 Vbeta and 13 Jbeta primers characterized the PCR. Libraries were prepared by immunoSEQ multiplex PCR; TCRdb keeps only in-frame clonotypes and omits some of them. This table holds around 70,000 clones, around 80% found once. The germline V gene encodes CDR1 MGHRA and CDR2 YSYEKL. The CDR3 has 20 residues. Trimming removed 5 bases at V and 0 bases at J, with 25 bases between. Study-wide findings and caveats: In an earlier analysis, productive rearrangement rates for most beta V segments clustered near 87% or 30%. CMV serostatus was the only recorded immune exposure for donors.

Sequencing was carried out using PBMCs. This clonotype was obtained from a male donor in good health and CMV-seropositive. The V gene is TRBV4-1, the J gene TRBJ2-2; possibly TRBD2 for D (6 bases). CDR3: CASSGGTDSWADANTGELFF. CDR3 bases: TGCGCCAGCAGCGGGGGGACGGACTCTTGGGCCGACGCGAACACCGGGGAGCTGTTTTTT.